This T cell receptor (beta chain) was recovered during a study of blood T cell repertoires in COVID-19. For the study at large: Samples taken during acute and convalescent COVID-19 were collected in the United States, Italy and Spain. PBMCs, B-cell-depleted T cells, or T cells provided the cDNA or gDNA that made up the material.

From germline, CDR1 is SNHLY and CDR2 FYNNEI. Trimming stripped 8 bases from V and 2 bases from J, with 12 bases between. This CDR3 comprises 13 residues. Authors' methods: Quantification of nucleated cells was approximated via reference gene primer amplification. Libraries were prepared by immunoSEQ multiplex PCR; TCRdb keeps only in-frame clonotypes and omits some of them. Clone size and V and J calls were adopted from that table, with D and trimming inferred from the DNA. Among roughly 100,000 clones listed, roughly 90% were seen once. V usage is TRBV2 and J usage is TRBJ1-1; D call uncertain. This receptor was identified in a human donor in a cohort sampled during active COVID-19. The sequenced sample consisted of peripheral blood. The CDR3 sequence: CASPSDINTEAFF. CDR3 DNA sequence: TGTGCCAGCCCCTCTGACATCAACACTGAAGCTTTCTTT.